Listed below are T cell receptor beta chains from one sample, sequenced in a study of T cell responses to AZD1222 COVID-19 vaccine. Clones were read by immunoSEQ multiplex PCR, and TCRdb kept only the in-frame ones, dropping some. Altogether some 140,000 clones are present, under 95% being singletons, with the ten largest covering roughly 3.1%. This sample comprised peripheral blood, obtained on day 0 of AZD1222 vaccination. These receptors originate from an adult in good health. The CDR3 runs from the conserved cysteine through the conserved F or W. The order of the fields is CDR3 protein, CDR3 DNA, clone size, D gene, V gene, J gene. The D gene is left open where the match is weak. Expanded clones are given a class, and other clones once, few, many or no size at all.

cdr3_aa: CASSNPTSGETQYF
cdr3_nt: TGCGCCAGCAGCAACCCGACTAGCGGGGAGACCCAGTACTTC
clone_size: -
d_call: TRBD2
v_call: TRBV5-1
j_call: TRBJ2-5

cdr3_aa: CSASTRVGTEAFF
cdr3_nt: TGCAGTGCCAGTACCAGGGTAGGCACTGAAGCTTTCTTT
clone_size: -
d_call: -
v_call: TRBV20-1
j_call: TRBJ1-1

cdr3_aa: CASGLGRGTTDTQYF
cdr3_nt: TGTGCTAGTGGTTTAGGGCGGGGAACCACAGATACGCAGTATTTT
clone_size: once
d_call: -
v_call: TRBV12-5
j_call: TRBJ2-3

cdr3_aa: CASSGDRVWAGELFF
cdr3_nt: TGTGCCAGCAGCGGGGACAGGGTATGGGCCGGGGAGCTGTTTTTT
clone_size: few
d_call: TRBD1
v_call: TRBV6-2/TRBV6-3
j_call: TRBJ2-2

cdr3_aa: CASSFAGENGELFF
cdr3_nt: TGTGCCAGCAGCTTTGCAGGGGAGAACGGGGAGCTGTTTTTT
clone_size: -
d_call: -
v_call: TRBV7-9
j_call: TRBJ2-2

cdr3_aa: CAISESTSGRAYNEQFF
cdr3_nt: TGTGCCATCAGTGAGTCCACTAGCGGGAGGGCCTACAATGAGCAGTTCTTC
clone_size: -
d_call: TRBD2
v_call: TRBV10-3
j_call: TRBJ2-1

cdr3_aa: CSVCPSGGEQYF
cdr3_nt: TGCAGCGTTTGTCCCTCGGGAGGCGAGCAGTACTTC
clone_size: -
d_call: TRBD2
v_call: TRBV29-1
j_call: TRBJ2-7

cdr3_aa: CATSARGTATQYF
cdr3_nt: TGTGCCACCAGTGCCAGGGGTACAGCTACGCAGTATTTT
clone_size: -
d_call: -
v_call: TRBV24-1
j_call: TRBJ2-3

cdr3_aa: CASSIDSARETQYF
cdr3_nt: TGTGCCAGTAGTATCGACAGCGCTCGAGAGACCCAGTACTTC
clone_size: -
d_call: -
v_call: TRBV19
j_call: TRBJ2-5

cdr3_aa: CASSPVYTDTQYF
cdr3_nt: TGTGCCAGCAGCCCAGTCTACACAGATACGCAGTATTTT
clone_size: -
d_call: -
v_call: TRBV7-3
j_call: TRBJ2-3

cdr3_aa: CASSSRLGQGVNDEKLFF
cdr3_nt: TGTGCCAGCAGTTCGCGATTAGGACAGGGGGTTAACGATGAAAAACTGTTTTTT
clone_size: -
d_call: TRBD1
v_call: TRBV28
j_call: TRBJ1-4

cdr3_aa: CASSASTGTGELFF
cdr3_nt: TGTGCCAGCAGTGCCTCGACAGGGACCGGGGAGCTGTTTTTT
clone_size: few
d_call: TRBD1
v_call: TRBV6-4
j_call: TRBJ2-2

cdr3_aa: CASSFGGSNEQFF
cdr3_nt: TGTGCCAGCAGCTTCGGAGGAAGCAATGAGCAGTTCTTC
clone_size: -
d_call: -
v_call: TRBV7-7
j_call: TRBJ2-1

cdr3_aa: CASQPAGTNEKLFF
cdr3_nt: TGTGCCAGCCAACCGGCCGGGACTAATGAAAAACTGTTTTTT
clone_size: -
d_call: -
v_call: TRBV27
j_call: TRBJ1-4

cdr3_aa: CASSLTWTGSFYGYTF
cdr3_nt: TGTGCCAGCAGCCTGACTTGGACCGGCTCTTTCTATGGCTACACCTTC
clone_size: -
d_call: -
v_call: TRBV3-1/TRBV3-2
j_call: TRBJ1-2

cdr3_aa: CASSPNSGRAGNIQYF
cdr3_nt: TGTGCCAGCTCACCAAATTCCGGGAGGGCTGGAAACATTCAGTACTTC
clone_size: -
d_call: TRBD2
v_call: TRBV18
j_call: TRBJ2-4

cdr3_aa: CASSLISGSNYGYTF
cdr3_nt: TGCGCCAGCAGCTTGATTTCGGGGTCTAACTATGGCTACACCTTC
clone_size: -
d_call: -
v_call: TRBV5-1
j_call: TRBJ1-2